Listed below are T cell receptor beta chains from one sample, sequenced in a study of shared clonotypes between healthy human individuals. Clones were sequenced by immunoSEQ multiplex PCR, and TCRdb holds only the in-frame ones, with some missing. The sample holds 950,000 to 1,100,000 clones, around three quarters seen once. Sequenced input: memory CD4+ T cells from PBMCs. These receptors were collected from a man aged 18 to 29 in good health. Some clones in this sample may be carry-over from other donors' samples. Each CDR3 is given with its conserved first and last residue. Each record gives: J gene, D gene, clone size, V gene, CDR3 DNA, CDR3 protein. A D gene is named only where the DNA matches it firmly. Clone size, where shown, is once, few, many, or a class for clones that have expanded.

TRBJ2-5 | . | . | TRBV29-1 | TGCAGCATAAGCACCCCCCAGGGAAGTCCCGAGACCCAGTACTTC | CSISTPQGSPETQYF
TRBJ1-2 | . | . | TRBV9 | TGTGCCAGCAGCGTAGCTTCGAGCTATGGCTACACCTTC | CASSVASSYGYTF
TRBJ1-1 | . | . | TRBV10-3 | TGTGCCATCAGGAAGGGGATGAACACTGAAGCTTTCTTT | CAIRKGMNTEAFF
TRBJ1-5 | . | . | TRBV6-1 | TGTGCCAGCAGTGAAGAGGGAGGGGCTCAGCCCCAGCATTTT | CASSEEGGAQPQHF
TRBJ1-2 | TRBD1 | . | TRBV5-1 | TGCGCCAGCAGCGCCCGGGACAGGGGCAACTATGGCTACACCTTC | CASSARDRGNYGYTF
TRBJ2-1 | . | . | TRBV12-5 | TGTGCTAGTGGTTTGGCGCGGTCCAACAATGAGCAGTTCTTC | CASGLARSNNEQFF
TRBJ2-1 | . | . | TRBV2 | TGTGCCAGCAGTGAGGGGGCAGGGCCTTACAATGAGCAGTTCTTC | CASSEGAGPYNEQFF
TRBJ2-7 | . | . | TRBV6-1 | TGTGCCAGCAGTAATGCAAACAGGGGACTGTACGAGCAGTACTTC | CASSNANRGLYEQYF
TRBJ1-5 | TRBD1 | . | TRBV6-4 | TGTGCCAGCTCTCCTGGGACAGGGAGCAATCAGCCCCAGCATTTT | CASSPGTGSNQPQHF
TRBJ1-1 | . | . | TRBV29-1 | TGCAGCGTCGAGGATCCCCCCGAAGCTTTCTTT | CSVEDPPEAFF
TRBJ2-6 | . | . | TRBV2 | TGTGCCAGCAGTGGACAGGGGGCCAACGTCCTGACTTTC | CASSGQGANVLTF
TRBJ2-7 | . | . | TRBV28 | TGTGCCAGCAGCCCCCCAGGTTACGGGTACGAGCAGTACTTC | CASSPPGYGYEQYF
TRBJ2-7 | TRBD2 | . | TRBV5-6 | TGTGCCAGCAGTCGAGCGGGAGATTCCTACGAGCAGTACTTC | CASSRAGDSYEQYF
TRBJ2-5 | . | . | TRBV5-1 | TGCGCCAGCAGCTTGAATTGGGGGCAAGAGACCCAGTACTTC | CASSLNWGQETQYF
TRBJ2-5 | . | many | TRBV4-2 | TGTGCCAGCAGCCAAGAGGTAACGGGGAGGCAAGAGACCCAGTACTTC | CASSQEVTGRQETQYF
TRBJ2-3 | . | few | TRBV6-6 | TGTGCCAGCAGAACGAGAGATACGCAGTATTTT | CASRTRDTQYF
TRBJ2-1 | TRBD2 | . | TRBV5-1 | TGCGCCAGCAGCTTGGGGACTAGCGGCCTTAGTCGTTTGAATGAGCAGTTCTTC | CASSLGTSGLSRLNEQFF
TRBJ1-1 | TRBD1 | . | TRBV6-5 | TGTGCCAGCAGTCCCAGGGGGGTTGTTGAAGCTTTCTTT | CASSPRGVVEAFF
TRBJ1-1 | . | . | TRBV28 | TGTGCCAGCAGTTCCCTGGGGACTGAAGCTTTCTTT | CASSSLGTEAFF
TRBJ2-3 | TRBD2 | . | TRBV11-3 | TGTGCCAGCAGCTCCGGGACTAGCGGGACTAGCACAGATACGCAGTATTTT | CASSSGTSGTSTDTQYF
TRBJ1-2 | . | . | TRBV28 | TGTGCCAGCAGTTTGCAGTCGGGGGCTAACTATGGCTACACCTTC | CASSLQSGANYGYTF
TRBJ2-1 | . | . | TRBV18 | TGTGCCAGCTCACCAGAGGACAGTTCCTACAATGAGCAGTTCTTC | CASSPEDSSYNEQFF
TRBJ1-2 | TRBD1 | few | TRBV5-1 | TGCGCCAGCAGCCCGGGACAGGGTGTTCCTGGCTACACCTTC | CASSPGQGVPGYTF
TRBJ2-4 | . | . | TRBV28 | TGTGCCAGCAGTTTCAGTCAGGGGATAGCCAAAAACATTCAGTACTTC | CASSFSQGIAKNIQYF
TRBJ2-1 | TRBD2 | . | TRBV5-1 | TGCGCCAGCAGCTCCCTAGCGGGAGCCTACAATGAGCAGTTCTTC | CASSSLAGAYNEQFF
TRBJ1-4 | . | many | TRBV19 | TGTGCCGACCCGGGGGGGACGGGAAATGAAAAACTGTTTTTT | CADPGGTGNEKLFF
TRBJ2-2 | . | . | TRBV6-6 | TGTGCCAGCAGTTACTCGTGGCGGACCGGGGAGCTGTTTTTT | CASSYSWRTGELFF
TRBJ2-2 | . | . | TRBV15 | TGTGCCACCAGCAGAGATAGGGGCCAGGGAAGATCGAACACCGGGGAGCTGTTTTTT | CATSRDRGQGRSNTGELFF
TRBJ2-4 | TRBD2 | . | TRBV5-4 | TGTGCCAGCAGCGTGACTAGCGGGGCGGGAGACATTCAGTACTTC | CASSVTSGAGDIQYF
TRBJ1-1 | . | few | TRBV11-2 | TGTGCCAGCAGCTTAGATTCGGGGGAAGCTTTCTTT | CASSLDSGEAFF
TRBJ2-7 | TRBD1 | . | TRBV6-6 | TGTGCCAGCAGAGCTTGGGACAGGGAAAACGAGCAGTACTTC | CASRAWDRENEQYF
TRBJ2-7 | . | . | TRBV11-3 | TGTGCCAGCAGCTTAGATTGGGCGGGCTACGAGCAGTACTTC | CASSLDWAGYEQYF
TRBJ2-1 | . | . | TRBV18 | TGTGCCAGCTCACCTCTAGGGAATGAGCAGTTCTTC | CASSPLGNEQFF
TRBJ1-4 | . | . | TRBV5-8 | TGTGCCAGCAGCCCTAGGGCTGCTAATGAAAAACTGTTTTTT | CASSPRAANEKLFF
TRBJ2-5 | TRBD2 | . | TRBV9 | TGTGCCAGCAGCACGAGCGGGAGGGAGACCCAGTACTTC | CASSTSGRETQYF
TRBJ2-5 | . | . | TRBV27 | TGTGCCAGCAGTTCCGGGGGGCGCGGATGGATGGAGACCCAGTACTTC | CASSSGGRGWMETQYF
TRBJ2-1 | TRBD2 | . | TRBV12-5 | TGTGCTAGTGGCGCAGGACTAGCGGGACACAATGAGCAGTTCTTC | CASGAGLAGHNEQFF
TRBJ1-1 | TRBD1 | . | TRBV6-5 | TGTGCCAGCAGTTATCGGACAGGGGGGACTGAAGCTTTCTTT | CASSYRTGGTEAFF
TRBJ2-1 | TRBD1 | . | TRBV11-3 | TGTGCCAGCAGCGCCGGGACAGCCTACAATGAGCAGTTCTTC | CASSAGTAYNEQFF
TRBJ2-2 | . | few | TRBV19 | TGTGCCAGTAGCCCCAGAGGGAGGATGAAAAACACCGGGGAGCTGTTTTTT | CASSPRGRMKNTGELFF
TRBJ2-3 | TRBD2 | . | TRBV5-4 | TGTGCCAGCAGCTATCACCCCGGGACTAGCGGAACAGATACGCAGTATTTT | CASSYHPGTSGTDTQYF
TRBJ1-1 | . | . | TRBV28 | TGTGCCAGCAGTTTAGCAGCCTCAGGGGCGAACACTGAAGCTTTCTTT | CASSLAASGANTEAFF
TRBJ2-3 | . | . | TRBV28 | TGTGCCAGCAGTTTATCTGGGGTGGATACGCAGTATTTT | CASSLSGVDTQYF
TRBJ2-3 | . | many | TRBV5-4 | TGTGCCAGCAGCTTTAGGCAGGGCGGGAGCACAGATACGCAGTATTTT | CASSFRQGGSTDTQYF
TRBJ1-1 | . | once | TRBV5-1 | TGCGCCAGCAGCTTGGAGGAGAACACTGAAGCTTTCTTT | CASSLEENTEAFF
TRBJ2-7 | . | once | TRBV28 | TGTGCCAGCAGTTTATTGACCTCCGAGCAGTACTTC | CASSLLTSEQYF
TRBJ2-7 | TRBD2 | . | TRBV5-1 | TGCGCCAGCAGCTCTGGACTAGCGGGAGGGCCCTACGAGCAGTACTTC | CASSSGLAGGPYEQYF
TRBJ2-1 | TRBD1 | . | TRBV4-2 | TGTGCCAGCAGCCAGGGCCGGTCCGGGACAGGGGGTGATGAGCAGTTCTTC | CASSQGRSGTGGDEQFF